These 20 T cell receptor beta chains were all obtained from the same sample, sequenced in a study of blood T cell repertoires in COVID-19. Assay used: immunoSEQ multiplex PCR; TCRdb lists only in-frame clones, some missing. The sample contains 150,000 to 200,000 clones, around 87% of which appear only once. Sequenced sample: peripheral blood. The origin of the receptors is a woman older than 75 in a cohort sampled during active or convalescent COVID-19.

CDR3 amino acids: CASSSTESMGSYNEQFF. The CDR3 nucleotides are TGCGCCAGCAGTTCCACAGAGTCAATGGGCTCCTACAATGAGCAGTTCTTC. The V gene is TRBV10-1, the J gene TRBJ2-1, with D uncertain. This CDR3 contains 17 residues. Germline V gene sequence: CDR1 WNHNN, CDR2 SYGVQD (reference sequence). The V gene lost 5 bases and the J gene lost 0 bases, with 17 bases spanning the gap.

The chain couples TRBV10-3 to TRBJ2-7; 9 nucleotides align to TRBD1. The trim removed 5 bases at V and 7 bases at J, leaving 3 bases unmatched. The CDR3 covers 12 residues. The germline gives CDR1 ENHRY, CDR2 SYGVKD. The CDR3 DNA follows: TGTGCCATCAGTCCGGGACAGGGAGAGCAGTACTTC. Its translation is CAISPGQGEQYF.

This clone was seen just once. The rearrangement uses TRBV6-2 or TRBV6-3 and TRBJ1-1; TRBD1 aligns across 12 bases. Germline assignment: CDR1 MNHEY and CDR2 SVGEGT. The ends lost 6 bases at V and 4 bases at J; junction bases unmatched: 9. The CDR3 loop spans 16 amino acids. This CDR3 reads CASSGPGQGAGTEAFF. In DNA form, the CDR3 reads TGTGCCAGCAGCGGCCCGGGACAGGGGGCGGGCACTGAAGCTTTCTTT.

V and J are TRBV6-5 and TRBJ2-7; a weak D match, TRBD1 (6 bases). Trimming removed 0 bases from V and 3 bases from J, with 9 bases in between. Per the germline V gene, CDR1 is MNHEY and CDR2 is SVGAGI. The CDR3 totals 14 residues. CDR3 DNA sequence: TGTGCCAGCAGTTACTCTCCAGGGGTCTACGAGCAGTACTTC. It encodes CASSYSPGVYEQYF.

This rearrangement joins TRBV5-5 to TRBJ2-7; 9 nucleotides line up with TRBD1. The CDR3 runs to 17 residues. J lost 3 bases, V lost 4 bases, and 14 bases had no gene match. Per the germline V gene, CDR1 is SGHKS and CDR2 is YYEKEE (reference sequence). CDR3 residues: CASSLTSLDRGYYEQYF. In DNA form, the CDR3 reads TGTGCCAGCAGCCTTACGTCTTTGGACAGGGGTTACTACGAGCAGTACTTC. Together with reference TRBV5-5 and TRBJ2-7, the CDR3 gives the full variable domain: DAGVTQSPTHLIKTRGQQVTLRCSPISGHKSVSWYQQVLGQGPQFIFQYYEKEERGRGNFPDRFSARQFPNYSSELNVNALLLGDSALYLCASSLTSLDRGYYEQYFGPGTRLTVT.

The chain couples TRBV10-3 to TRBJ2-5, with 9 bases lining up with TRBD2. The CDR3 is 15 amino acids. V lost 6 bases to trimming and J lost 6 bases; unmatched junction nucleotides: 11. Germline values: CDR1 ENHRY, CDR2 SYGVKD. This CDR3 reads CAIRGAGGHLQTQYF. The CDR3 DNA follows: TGTGCCATCAGGGGAGCGGGAGGTCACCTACAGACCCAGTACTTC.

The J gene is TRBJ2-2, the V gene TRBV11-3; TRBD1 might be the D (6 bases). CDR1 SGHNT and CDR2 YENEEA come from the germline V gene. This CDR3 is built from 13 residues. V was pared by 6 bases and J by 7 bases, with 12 bases between. In DNA, the CDR3 is TGTGCCAGCAGTTTTGAGGGGGTCGGGGAGCTGTTTTTT. Residues: CASSFEGVGELFF.

The chain is built from TRBV28 and TRBJ1-3; D is perhaps TRBD1 (5 bases). The CDR3 sequence is 16 residues long. Germline-derived CDR1 and CDR2 are MDHEN and SYDVKM. V was trimmed by 1 base and J by 2 bases, leaving 12 bases between them. The CDR3 region is CASSLLGRGAGNTIYF. CDR3 DNA sequence: TGTGCCAGCAGTTTATTGGGGCGGGGGGCTGGAAACACCATATATTTT.

This sequence joins TRBV6-5 and TRBJ2-7; D unresolved. V was cut by 0 bases and J by 2 bases, with 8 bases left in between. From germline, CDR1 is MNHEY and CDR2 SVGAGI. This CDR3 is built from 14 residues. The CDR3, as DNA: TGTGCCAGCAGTTACTCGATGAGTACCTACGAGCAGTACTTC. Residues: CASSYSMSTYEQYF.

Worth noting for this clone: Other DNA sequences in this specimen translate into the identical CDR3. The chain links TRBV18 to TRBJ2-1, with D possibly TRBD2 on 7 matching bases. V lost 3 bases to trimming and J lost 8 bases, with 8 bases between them. The germline gives CDR1 KGHSH, CDR2 LQKENI. This CDR3 spans 12 amino acids. CDR3 residues: CASSPGGHEQFF. CDR3 sequence (DNA): TGTGCCAGCTCACCGGGGGGGCATGAGCAGTTCTTC.

This clone has only one observation. V gene TRBV6-5 combines with J gene TRBJ1-6; 8 bases line up with TRBD1. Germline values: CDR1 MNHEY, CDR2 SVGAGI. After removal of 4 bases from V and 8 bases from J, the junction contained 10 bases not matched to a gene. The CDR3 contains 16 residues. The CDR3: CASSFGGGTGYSPLHF. DNA for the CDR3: TGTGCCAGCAGTTTTGGGGGGGGGACAGGTTATTCACCCCTCCACTTT.

This clone has a single count. The rearrangement uses TRBV11-3 and TRBJ2-2; 11 bases fit TRBD1. CDR1 is SGHNT, CDR2 YENEEA, per germline. CDR3 length: 17 residues. V gave up 4 bases and J gave up 6 bases; unmatched junction bases: 10. The CDR3, as DNA: TGTGCCAGCAGCTATCCCTCCGGGACAGGGGGACCCGGGGAGCTGTTTTTT. It yields the protein CASSYPSGTGGPGELFF.

The CDR3 sequence: CAISELRAGGRDGYTF. The CDR3 DNA is TGTGCCATCAGTGAGTTAAGAGCAGGGGGACGGGATGGCTACACCTTC. This chain uses TRBV10-3 with TRBJ1-2; the match to TRBD1 covers 7 bases. This CDR3 spans 16 amino acids. Germline V gene lookup returns CDR1 ENHRY and CDR2 SYGVKD. V was clipped by 1 base and J by 6 bases; unmatched bases: 11.

This chain uses TRBV5-6 with TRBJ2-7; 9 positions match TRBD1. Trimming cost V 3 bases and J 2 bases; bases outside gene matches: 9. Germline-derived CDR1 and CDR2 are SGHDT and YYEEEE. This CDR3 is built from 16 residues. CDR3 sequence (DNA): TGTGCCAGCAGCTCCAGACAGGGGGACGGGGCCTACGAGCAGTACTTC. It translates to CASSSRQGDGAYEQYF.

This chain connects TRBV10-3 to TRBJ1-5, with 9 bases lining up with TRBD1. Germline CDR1 and CDR2: ENHRY and SYGVKD. The CDR3 runs 16 residues. V shed 4 bases and J 3 bases; nucleotides not matched to a gene: 7. The CDR3 loop is CAISGQQGAHNQPQHF. CDR3 nucleotide sequence: TGTGCCATCAGTGGGCAACAGGGGGCTCACAATCAGCCCCAGCATTTT.

This clone showed up just once. V gene TRBV6-2 or TRBV6-3 combines with J gene TRBJ2-7; TRBD1 is a possible D gene (5 bases). V lost 0 bases to trimming and J lost 3 bases, with 9 bases between them. The V gene's germline CDR1 is MNHEY and CDR2 SVGEGT. CDR3 length: 14 amino acids. The CDR3 DNA sequence: TGTGCCAGCAGTTACTCAGGGGCCAGCTACGAGCAGTACTTC. This encodes CASSYSGASYEQYF.

The genes are TRBV2 and TRBJ2-1; 7 positions agree with TRBD1. Trimming removed 3 bases from V and 1 base from J; junction bases left unmatched: 6. Germline CDR1 SNHLY, CDR2 FYNNEI. The CDR3 runs 16 residues. CDR3: CASSDPPRGSYNEQFF. Here the CDR3 DNA reads TGTGCCAGCAGTGATCCCCCCAGGGGGTCCTACAATGAGCAGTTCTTC. Full variable domain (remainder filled in from reference TRBV2 and TRBJ2-1): EPEVTQTPSHQVTQMGQEVILRCVPISNHLYFYWYRQILGQKVEFLVSFYNNEISEKSEIFDDQFSVERPDGSNFTLKIRSTKLEDSAMYFCASSDPPRGSYNEQFFGPGTRLTVL.

This clone was observed once. The genes are TRBV6-5 and TRBJ2-3; 10 nucleotides line up with TRBD1. This CDR3 spans 15 amino acids. Germline CDR1 reads MNHEY; CDR2 reads SVGAGI. The ends lost 3 bases at V and 7 bases at J; junction bases unmatched: 7. The DNA of the CDR3 is TGTGCCAGCAGTTATGGGACAGGGGCTGGGTATACGCAGTATTTT. Translating gives CASSYGTGAGYTQYF.

The rearrangement joins TRBV30 to TRBJ2-3, with 7 bases matching TRBD2. CDR1 and CDR2 from the germline V gene are GTSNPN and SVGIG (reference sequence). The junction had 11 bases not matched to a gene; V was cut back by 4 bases and J by 4 bases. The CDR3 covers 15 residues. The DNA for the CDR3 is TGTGCCTGGACCTGGGGGGGGTGGCCCCCAGATACGCAGTATTTT. Translated, it gives CAWTWGGWPPDTQYF.

The chain links TRBV6-2 or TRBV6-3 to TRBJ1-2; a weak D match, TRBD1 (6 bases). Trimming cost V 5 bases and J 7 bases, with 11 bases left between them. The germline V gene has CDR1 MNHEY and CDR2 SVGEGT. The CDR3 has 12 amino acids. The CDR3 region is CASSVQGFGYTF. CDR3 DNA: TGTGCCAGCAGTGTACAGGGTTTTGGCTACACCTTC.